Sequencing of this TCR beta chain was carried out in a study of identical twins (dated by TCRdb to 2015 to 2016). Regarding the research as a whole: The study deep-sequenced TCR alpha and beta repertoires from monozygotic twins, unrelated adults of various ages and cord blood to test whether fetal clonotypes persist. Replicate twin experiments were performed at different times using different library preparation protocols to rule out contamination.

Overall study results and their limits: In monozygotic twins, out-of-frame TCR alpha sharing was systematically underestimated by recombination models, although the models agreed with sharing between unrelated individuals. Because the same donors could not be followed over many years, the conclusions depended on cross-sectional statistical analysis. In beta out-of-frame sequences, excess twin sharing was weaker, because having fewer shared sequences lowered the signal-to-noise ratio. Abundant cord blood beta clonotypes carried fewer insertions; young adult naive repertoires showed a weaker similar trend, while memory repertoires showed none. Invariant T cells such as MAIT and iNKT could partly confound zero-insertion analyses, although diverse VJ usage argued against such confounding for most clonotypes. Out-of-frame TCR alpha sequences shared between twins showed an excess of low generation-probability sequences compared with coincidental sharing between unrelated individuals.

Every donor in the study was a healthy Caucasian. Three pairs of female monozygotic twins, all aged about 18 to 30 years, were included in the twin cohort. RNA for TCR libraries was isolated from peripheral blood mononuclear cells. Library construction relied on 5' RACE. Sequenced on an Illumina HiSeq 2000. Template switching introduced a universal primer binding site; the final cDNA contained a unique molecular identifier, enabling accurate counting of TCR cDNA molecules. Specific primers in the conserved constant-segment region were used to synthesize first-strand cDNA for TCR alpha and beta chains. To control for contamination, every cDNA library was double barcoded, receiving both a SMART-Mk sample barcode and Illumina barcodes. TruSeq adapter sequences, together with Illumina sample barcodes, were added in two successive PCR steps. Sequencing of the TCR alpha and beta cDNA libraries was done on the Illumina HiSeq platform using custom primers. The authors' analysis ran thus. Raw reads were processed with MiGEC to extract unique molecular identifiers, and MiXCR was used to determine CDR3 positions. For each individual, recombination models were inferred using an EM algorithm with the repgenHMM and IGoR tools. The tcR package in R was used for shared clonotype analysis, with sharing normalized by the product of cloneset sizes. Out-of-frame nonproductive sequences were analyzed to study raw recombination free of thymic and clonal selection effects. The raw public reads went through TCRdb reprocessing: fastp at Q25, MiXCR clone calling, in-frame beta chains kept. Merged by CDR3 protein, the rows form single entries marked with the most common genes and DNA. In this record, the V and J calls reflect TCRdb's handling and not the investigators' own analysis. The sample table contains roughly 700,000 distinct CDR3 sequences; only one count was recorded for 8.5% to 9.5% of them. Around 0.98% of the sample goes to the ten largest clones.

Reading the germline V gene gives CDR1 MDHEN and CDR2 SYDVKM. Reading from cysteine to phenylalanine, the CDR3 counts 13 amino acids. Just CDR3 DNA is preserved here, 39 bases in frame from base 1. Clipping removes 6 bases from V and 5 bases from J, with 6 as the unmatched junction base count. Details on this clonotype: The target of this receptor is not known. No base quality information exists; no much larger clone differs at one position.

The same data also contributed to another study, on yellow fever vaccine responses in identical twins. Drawing on the second study: The T cell response to vaccination in identical twins was reported by the authors to appear partly convergent and partly personalized. In the study, vaccine-responding T cell clones were precisely tracked in identical twins.

This clonotype was obtained from a young woman in good health. Specimen: PBMCs. The chain is assembled from TRBV28 and TRBJ2-5; TRBD1 fits 7 bases in the junction. The sequence in DNA is TGTGCCAGCAGAAAGACAGGGCTGGAGACCCAGTACTTC. This is translated as CASRKTGLETQYF. Full variable domain (CDR3 extended with the reference TRBV28 and TRBJ2-5 proteins): DVKVTQSSRYLVKRTGEKVFLECVQDMDHENMFWYRQDPGLGLRLIYFSYDVKMKEKGDIPEGYSVSREKKERFSLILESASTNQTSMYLCASRKTGLETQYFGPGTRLLVL.